The 15 T cell receptor beta chains listed next were all sequenced from one sample in a study of CD8 T cells in ankylosing spondylitis. Findings and caveats of the study: Roughly eight highly homologous variants formed a TCR beta motif that appeared characteristic of ankylosing spondylitis blood.

Their cognate antigens are unknown. Each CDR3 protein is one row after TCRdb ran MiXCR on the 5' RACE reads. The table lists roughly 440,000 distinct CDR3 sequences, 15% to 20% of them singletons. Sequencing was carried out using blood, either unsorted or a sorted T cell fraction (not recorded which). These TCRs come from a male donor with ankylosing spondylitis.

The gene calls are TRBV2 and TRBJ2-3; the match to TRBD2 covers 8 bases. Germline CDR1 and CDR2: SNHLY and FYNNEI. The CDR3 sequence is 19 residues long. Unmatched junction bases numbered 20, after V lost 6 bases and J lost 3 bases. CDR3 region: CASRGGLGKKTDRTDTQYF. The CDR3 region has the DNA TGTGCCAGCAGGGGGGGACTAGGCAAAAAAACAGATCGAACAGATACGCAGTATTTT.

The chain links TRBV12-3 or TRBV12-4 to TRBJ1-2; a weak D match, TRBD1 (6 bases). The CDR3 has 15 residues. Trimming pared 6 bases from V and 5 bases from J, leaving 19 bases between. CDR3 in DNA: TGTGCCAGCAGGGGCGGGGGGGGCAGCCTATATGGCTACACCTTC. Encoded protein: CASRGGGGSLYGYTF.

This clonotype appeared a few times. The chain is built from TRBV7-8 and TRBJ1-2, with 7 bases lining up with TRBD1. Germline assignment: CDR1 SGHVS and CDR2 FQNEAQ. V dropped 3 bases and J dropped 7; count of bases not matched to a gene: 5. The CDR3 length is 13 residues. CDR3 sequence (DNA): TGTGCCAGCAGCTTCAGACCAGGGGGTGGCTACACCTTC. As protein: CASSFRPGGGYTF. Full variable domain (missing parts from reference TRBV7-8 and TRBJ1-2): GAGVSQSPRYKVAKRGQDVALRCDPISGHVSLFWYQQALGQGPEFLTYFQNEAQLDKSGLPSDRFFAERPEGSVSTLKIQRTQQEDSAVYLCASSFRPGGGYTFGSGTRLTVV.

This clonotype has only a few counts. The J gene is TRBJ1-2, the V gene TRBV6-6, with D possibly TRBD1 on 5 matching bases. Trimming took 4 bases from V and 7 from J, leaving 13 bases between them. The CDR3 spans 13 residues. Germline assignment: CDR1 MNHNY and CDR2 SVGAGI (reference sequence). The CDR3 DNA follows: TGTGCCAGCAGTTCGGCAGGGTTCGTTGGCTACACCTTC. Translating gives CASSSAGFVGYTF.

This clonotype was counted between two and nine times. This chain links TRBV29-1 with TRBJ1-2; 7 bases fit TRBD1. Germline trimming cut 4 bases from V and 4 bases from J; bases unmatched to any gene: 6. This CDR3 comprises 13 residues. CDR1 is SQVTM and CDR2 is ANQGSEA in the germline V gene. Here the CDR3 DNA reads TGCAGCGTTGCCCAGGGACAGACCTATGGCTACACCTTC. This encodes CSVAQGQTYGYTF.

The CDR3 DNA follows: TGCAACCCCTTTTCTGGGGACTCCTACAATGAGCAGTTCTTC. This gives the protein CNPFSGDSYNEQFF. The chain joins TRBV20-1 to TRBJ2-1; no definite D call. The CDR3 contains 14 residues. Looked up from germline, CDR1 is DFQATT and CDR2 is SNEGSKA (reference sequence).

The chain couples TRBV9 to TRBJ1-6, with 9 bases matching TRBD1. The germline gives CDR1 SGDLS, CDR2 YYNGEE. Trimming removed 4 bases from V and 4 bases from J; junction bases left unmatched: 3. The CDR3 has 15 residues. This chain's CDR3 is CASSPGTGYNSPLHF. CDR3 coding DNA: TGTGCCAGCAGCCCTGGGACAGGGTATAATTCACCCCTCCACTTT.

This clonotype was picked up a small number of times. The V gene is TRBV27, the J gene TRBJ1-3; a weak D match, TRBD1 (6 bases). Between the trimmed V and J ends, which lost 4 bases and 0 bases, there was a span of 16 bases. The CDR3 is 17 amino acids. Germline CDR1 is MNHEY and CDR2 is SMNVEV (reference sequence). The CDR3 loop is CASSSTTSGVSGNTIYF. For the CDR3, the DNA is TGTGCCAGCAGTTCGACCACATCAGGGGTCTCTGGAAACACCATATATTTT.

This chain joins TRBV4-2 and TRBJ2-1; D might be TRBD2 (7 bases). From germline, CDR1 is LGHNA and CDR2 YNFKEQ. Deletions cut 1 base from V and 2 bases from J, with 15 bases between. The CDR3 sequence is 17 residues long. The CDR3 loop is CASSQGGGAEPYNEQFF. CDR3 nucleotide sequence: TGTGCCAGCAGCCAAGGGGGGGGCGCGGAGCCCTACAATGAGCAGTTCTTC.

CDR3 coding DNA: TGTGCCAGCAGCCCGCCGGGACACCAGACCGAGCAGTACTTC. This encodes CASSPPGHQTEQYF. The chain carries TRBV3-1 and TRBJ2-7, with D possibly matching TRBD1 (6 bases). This CDR3 is built from 14 residues. The germline gives CDR1 LGHDT, CDR2 YNNKEL (reference sequence). V shed 4 bases and J shed 6 bases, with 16 bases lying between them.

The chain combines TRBV7-9 with TRBJ1-1; 7 bases match TRBD1. The CDR3 consists of 16 residues. The V and J ends lost 2 bases and 3 bases, in that order; junction bases with no gene match: 9. In germline, CDR1 is SEHNR, CDR2 FQNEAQ (reference sequence). In nucleotides, the CDR3 is TGTGCCAGCAGCTTACCCCCAGGGGGGGGGGACACTGAAGCTTTCTTT. Its protein product is CASSLPPGGGDTEAFF.

This clonotype came up many times. CDR3 bases: TGTGCCAGCCTTGGAGACAGGGCCCTCGAGCAGTACTTC. Translation gives CASLGDRALEQYF. V usage is TRBV12-3 or TRBV12-4 and J usage is TRBJ2-7; 7 bases fit TRBD1. Trimming cost V 8 bases and J 6 bases; bases outside gene matches: 10. The CDR3 spans 13 residues.

This clonotype was picked up many times. The V call is TRBV2, the J call TRBJ2-3, with 11 bases aligning to TRBD2. Trimming at V came to 6 bases and at J to 4 bases, leaving 18 bases not matched to a gene. The CDR3 is made up of 19 amino acids. Germline assignment: CDR1 SNHLY and CDR2 FYNNEI. The CDR3 loop reads CASSPLARLAGKTADTQYF. In DNA, the CDR3 is TGTGCCAGCAGCCCACTAGCCAGACTAGCGGGGAAGACAGCAGATACGCAGTATTTT.

This clonotype was found a few times. The chain is built from TRBV4-2 and TRBJ1-2; no clear D gene. The germline V gene encodes CDR1 LGHNA and CDR2 YNFKEQ. The CDR3 is made up of 18 amino acids. Trimming pared 1 base from V and 6 bases from J, leaving 24 bases between. CDR3: CASSQATTVPSRVDGYTF. CDR3 bases: TGTGCCAGCAGCCAAGCAACCACGGTTCCTTCAAGGGTTGATGGCTACACCTTC.

This clonotype was recorded a few times. The chain couples TRBV20-1 to TRBJ2-3; unclear D gene. Trimming took off 6 bases at V and 0 bases at J, with 19 bases between the two ends. Germline CDR1 DFQATT, CDR2 SNEGSKA (reference sequence). The CDR3 is made up of 16 amino acids. In DNA form, the CDR3 reads TGCAGTGCGGCCCTCGGACGGGTCCCCAGCACAGATACGCAGTATTTT. Protein: CSAALGRVPSTDTQYF.